A single sample gave rise to the 25 T cell receptor beta chains below, sequenced in a study of glioma-infiltrating T cells after dendritic cell vaccination. Time point described: after dendritic cell vaccination, including at tumor progression/relapse. TCRdb's copy holds only in-frame clones and misses some; the assay was immunoSEQ multiplex PCR. The sample yields 55,000 to 75,000 clones, about 79% seen once. Sequences were derived from blood, sampled after dendritic cell vaccination. The receptors were sampled from a human donor with glioblastoma.

This chain connects TRBV7-2 to TRBJ2-7; D is ambiguous. In germline, CDR1 is SGHTA, CDR2 FQGNSA. V lost 3 bases, J lost 2 bases, and 14 bases lay in between. This CDR3 region has 15 residues. The CDR3 region is CASSFDWNPAYEQYF. DNA for the CDR3: TGTGCCAGCAGCTTCGACTGGAACCCCGCCTACGAGCAGTACTTC.

V gene TRBV11-2 combines with J gene TRBJ1-2; 8 bases map to TRBD1. The junction had 6 bases not matched to a gene; V was cut back by 0 bases and J by 3 bases. Germline CDR1 reads SGHAT; CDR2 reads FQNNGV. CDR3 length: 16 amino acids. CDR3 DNA sequence: TGTGCCAGCAGCTTAGATCGCAGGGGGCAGTACTATGGCTACACCTTC. Translating gives CASSLDRRGQYYGYTF.

The rearrangement links TRBV4-3 to TRBJ1-6, with a possible D match to TRBD1 (5 bases). The germline V and J ends were trimmed by 2 bases and 9 bases, with 11 bases remaining between them. CDR1 and CDR2 from the germline V gene are LGHNA and YSLEER. The CDR3 totals 14 residues. CDR3 bases: TGCGCCAGCAGCCAAACCCCAGGGCTTTCACCCCTCCACTTT. Its protein product is CASSQTPGLSPLHF.

The J gene is TRBJ2-7, the V gene TRBV25-1; 7 bases fit TRBD1. CDR1 is MGHDK and CDR2 is SYGVNS in the germline V gene. The CDR3 length is 14 residues. V trimming: 4 bases; J trimming: 5 bases; junction bases outside the gene matches: 8. CDR3 sequence reads: CASSAHRDRNEQYF. CDR3 DNA: TGTGCCAGCAGTGCACACCGGGACAGAAACGAGCAGTACTTC.

The V gene is TRBV7-8, the J gene TRBJ1-1, with 11 bases identical to TRBD1. CDR1 is SGHVS, CDR2 FQNEAQ, per germline. The CDR3 length is 16 residues. J lost 4 bases, V lost 5 bases, and 9 bases had no gene match. The CDR3 bases are TGTGCCAGCAGCCAGGACAGGGGGCGGAAAGGCACTGAAGCTTTCTTT. Translation: CASSQDRGRKGTEAFF.

The rearrangement links TRBV19 to TRBJ1-2; D not certain. Trimming pared 4 bases from V and 8 bases from J, leaving 14 bases between. This CDR3 comprises 13 residues. CDR1 is LNHDA, CDR2 SQIVND, per germline (reference sequence). The CDR3: CASSTAPREGYTF. Written as DNA, the CDR3 is TGTGCCAGTAGTACGGCGCCGAGGGAGGGCTACACCTTC.

This chain uses TRBV10-2 with TRBJ1-1; maybe TRBD1 (5 bases). Trimming took off 4 bases at V and 3 bases at J, with 12 bases between the two ends. CDR3 length equals 14 residues. CDR1 and CDR2 from the germline V gene are WSHSY and SAAADI. CDR3 region: CASSVAVGDTEAFF. The DNA of the CDR3 is TGCGCCAGCAGTGTTGCGGTAGGGGACACTGAAGCTTTCTTT.

The chain couples TRBV7-6 to TRBJ2-2; no clear D. V shed 5 bases and J shed 6 bases, with 10 bases lying between them. CDR1 is SGHVS and CDR2 is FNYEAQ in the germline V gene. This CDR3 spans 13 amino acids. The CDR3 DNA is TGTGCCAGCAGCGACCCTCAGGCCGGGGAGCTGTTTTTT. It yields the protein CASSDPQAGELFF.

This chain connects TRBV11-3 to TRBJ2-7, with a weak D call TRBD1 (6 bases). The CDR3 length is 15 residues. CDR1 is SGHNT and CDR2 is YENEEA in the germline V gene. Deletions cut 5 bases from V and 5 bases from J, with 19 bases between. The CDR3 here is CASSPGRGRGHEQYF. CDR3 in DNA: TGTGCCAGCAGCCCGGGCAGGGGCAGGGGCCACGAGCAGTACTTC.

This chain joins TRBV10-3 and TRBJ1-2; 8 bases align to TRBD1. The CDR3 contains 13 residues. Per germline, CDR1 ENHRY and CDR2 SYGVKD. The junction had 6 bases not matched to a gene; V was cut back by 6 bases and J by 6 bases. CDR3 in DNA: TGTGCCATCAGGGAGGACAGGGCGAATGGCTACACCTTC. It yields the protein CAIREDRANGYTF.

J is TRBJ1-5 and V is TRBV28, with D maybe TRBD1 (5 bases). V was trimmed by 6 bases and J by 0 bases, leaving 6 bases between them. Germline CDR1 is MDHEN and CDR2 is SYDVKM. The CDR3 extends over 13 amino acids. CDR3 loop: CASRDNSNQPQHF. CDR3 in DNA: TGTGCCAGCAGGGACAATAGCAATCAGCCCCAGCATTTT.

The chain recombines TRBV6-6 with TRBJ2-1, with D tentatively TRBD1 (6 bases). The CDR3 loop spans 13 amino acids. Trimming cost V 0 bases and J 15 bases, with 15 bases left between them. Germline V gives CDR1 MNHNY, CDR2 SVGAGI (reference sequence). CDR3 in amino acids: CASSYSRSNRAFF. The CDR3 DNA is TGTGCCAGCAGTTACTCGAGATCGAACAGGGCGTTCTTC.

This clone was counted between two and nine times. V and J are TRBV7-2 and TRBJ2-7; 8 bases match TRBD1. Germline V gene sequence: CDR1 SGHTA, CDR2 FQGNSA. The CDR3 has 16 residues. Trimming cost V 1 base and J 3 bases; bases outside gene matches: 8. CDR3 sequence (DNA): TGTGCCAGCAGCTTAGGAACAGGGGGAGATGGCTACGAGCAGTACTTC. It codes for CASSLGTGGDGYEQYF. Drawing the rest from reference TRBV7-2 and TRBJ2-7, the complete variable domain is GAGVSQSPSNKVTEKGKDVELRCDPISGHTALYWYRQSLGQGLEFLIYFQGNSAPDKSGLPSDRFSAERTGGSVSTLTIQRTQQEDSAVYLCASSLGTGGDGYEQYFGPGTRLTVT.

The rearrangement links TRBV4-1 to TRBJ2-6; TRBD1 agrees at 8 bases. The CDR3 totals 18 residues. CDR1 MGHRA and CDR2 YSYEKL come from the germline V gene. The junction had 8 bases not matched to a gene; V was cut back by 4 bases and J by 0 bases. The CDR3 nucleotides are TGCGCCAGCAGCCGACTAGACAGGGGAATCTCTGGGGCCAACGTCCTGACTTTC. Amino acids: CASSRLDRGISGANVLTF.

The chain combines TRBV5-1 with TRBJ2-3, with unresolved D. V was cut by 0 bases and J by 2 bases, with 7 bases left in between. The CDR3 is 14 residues long. CDR1 and CDR2 (germline): SGHRS, YFSETQ. The chain's CDR3 is CASSLVIDTDTQYF. The CDR3 DNA reads TGCGCCAGCAGCTTGGTTATAGACACAGATACGCAGTATTTT.

This clone has just one count. The J gene is TRBJ1-1, the V gene TRBV5-4; D gene unclear. The V end lost 1 base, the J end lost 0 bases, and 7 bases lay between the germline ends. The CDR3 is 14 residues long. Germline V gene lookup returns CDR1 SGHNT and CDR2 YYREEE (reference sequence). The CDR3 bases are TGTGCCAGCAGCTTGCCGGGGATGAACACTGAAGCTTTCTTT. It yields the protein CASSLPGMNTEAFF.

With regard to this clone: An end of the junction does not agree with germline; a read error may underlie this. The V gene is TRBV2, the J gene TRBJ1-5, with a weak D call TRBD1 (6 bases). The length of the CDR3 is 16 residues. CDR1 and CDR2 (germline): SNHLY, FYNNEI. The DNA for the CDR3 is TGTGCCAGCAGAGAAGGACAGTTCAATAGCAATCAGCCCCAGCATTTT. Translating it yields CASREGQFNSNQPQHF.

The rearrangement links TRBV29-1 to TRBJ2-7; 11 positions match TRBD1. CDR1 and CDR2 (germline): SQVTM, ANQGSEA. This CDR3 contains 14 residues. V lost 3 bases to trimming and J lost 3 bases; unmatched junction nucleotides: 4. CDR3 residues: CSVELGTGGYEQYF. The CDR3 nucleotides read TGCAGCGTTGAGCTAGGGACAGGGGGCTACGAGCAGTACTTC.

The J gene is TRBJ2-1, the V gene TRBV5-1, with 8 bases identical to TRBD1. V shed 1 base and J 8 bases; nucleotides not matched to a gene: 8. The CDR3 extends over 15 amino acids. CDR1 and CDR2 from the germline V gene are SGHRS and YFSETQ. The CDR3 nucleotides read TGCGCCAGCAGCTTGCAGGGACAGGCCGCTCATGAGCAGTTCTTC. It yields the protein CASSLQGQAAHEQFF.

The chain carries TRBV10-3 and TRBJ2-7; possible D gene TRBD1, 5 bases. V was clipped by 1 base and J by 2 bases, with 9 bases between them. This CDR3 contains 14 residues. Germline V gene data show CDR1 as ENHRY and CDR2 as SYGVKD. CDR3 nucleotide sequence: TGTGCCATCAGTGAGTTGAACAGGCCCTACGAGCAGTACTTC. This encodes CAISELNRPYEQYF.

The rearrangement links TRBV27 to TRBJ2-3, with TRBD2 identical over 11 bases. J lost 3 bases, V lost 3 bases, and 5 bases had no gene match. CDR3 length equals 16 residues. Germline CDR1 MNHEY, CDR2 SMNVEV (reference sequence). The CDR3 loop is CASSFGVAGGTDTQYF. The CDR3 region has the DNA TGTGCCAGCAGTTTCGGTGTAGCGGGGGGGACAGATACGCAGTATTTT.

The CDR3 sequence: CSVPGLNNQPQHF. In DNA form, the CDR3 reads TGCAGCGTCCCCGGACTCAACAATCAGCCCCAGCATTTT. The V and J genes are TRBV29-1 and TRBJ1-5, with D hard to call. The CDR3 is 13 residues long. Per germline, CDR1 SQVTM and CDR2 ANQGSEA. The V gene lost 6 bases and the J gene lost 3 bases, with 12 bases spanning the gap.

This sequence joins TRBV28 and TRBJ1-5; the match to TRBD1 covers 10 bases. V shed 6 bases, J shed 7 bases, and the junction held 15 bases outside the gene matches. The CDR3 is 17 residues long. Germline V gene sequence: CDR1 MDHEN, CDR2 SYDVKM. The CDR3 region has the DNA TGTGCCAGCAGACCGGGACAGGGGTACCTCGACACCCAGCCCCAGCATTTT. Its protein product is CASRPGQGYLDTQPQHF.

Of note for this clone: This specimen includes other DNA sequences encoding the same CDR3. The V and J genes are TRBV5-4 and TRBJ1-2; no clear D gene. The germline gives CDR1 SGHNT, CDR2 YYREEE (reference sequence). Trimming took off 0 bases at V and 4 bases at J, with 4 bases between the two ends. This CDR3 is 12 amino acids long. In nucleotides, the CDR3 is TGTGCCAGCAGCTTGGACAGCTATGGCTACACCTTC. It encodes CASSLDSYGYTF. Combining the CDR3 with reference TRBV5-4 and TRBJ1-2 gives the whole variable domain ETGVTQSPTHLIKTRGQQVTLRCSSQSGHNTVSWYQQALGQGPQFIFQYYREEENGRGNFPPRFSGLQFPNYSSELNVNALELDDSALYLCASSLDSYGYTFGSGTRLTVV.

The chain joins TRBV29-1 to TRBJ2-1; 11 nucleotides agree with TRBD1. This CDR3 is 13 amino acids long. Germline assignment: CDR1 SQVTM and CDR2 ANQGSEA. J lost 4 bases, V lost 7 bases, and 3 bases had no gene match. The CDR3: CSGGTGGYNEQFF. The DNA for the CDR3 is TGCAGCGGGGGGACAGGGGGGTACAATGAGCAGTTCTTC.